This T cell receptor beta chain derives from a study of T-cell memory formation after mild COVID-19. CDR1 MGHRA and CDR2 YSYEKL come from the germline V gene. The CDR3 sequence is 14 residues long. The study's findings and limits: Clones that contracted from day 15 to 85 were balanced CD4/CD8, while later expanders leaned CD4+. Specificity for SARS-CoV-2 was not confirmed among the second-wave clones peaking on day 37.

UMIs and sample barcodes were carried by the TCR alpha and TCR beta cDNA libraries that 5'RACE produced using constant-segment primers. TCRdb re-called the 5' RACE reads through MiXCR, storing one row per CDR3 protein. The repertoire holds some 260,000 distinct CDR3 sequences, with roughly 15% as singletons. To note about this clonotype: Its antigen is unidentified. A junction boundary mismatches the germline segment, possibly from a read error.

The clonotype was recovered from a man aged 18 to 35 who had mild COVID-19 (a few samples of this study predate the infection). Cell type and time point are not known. V and J are TRBV4-1 and TRBJ1-5, with 8 bases fitting TRBD1. The sample was PBMCs or a T cell subset sorted from them (not recorded which). This chain's CDR3 is CASSQARGLQHQHF. DNA for the CDR3: TGCGCCAGCAGCCAAGCCAGGGGGCTTCAGCACCAGCATTTT.